A single T cell receptor (beta chain) is shown here with its context. CD45RO negativity and positive selection for CCR7 defined naive CD8 cells, a population that excluded terminally differentiated effector memory CD45RA+ cells. Donation came from healthy HIV-negative adults that had no recent acute infections or vaccinations. The source of the sample is a study of shared clonotypes between healthy human individuals. DNA at approximately 200 ng, tens of thousands of T cell genomes, went into sorted-subset replicate PCRs. The protocol was immunoSEQ multiplex PCR, while the TCRdb copy is restricted to in-frame clones and leaves out a portion. Of 630,000 or so clones listed, roughly 98% are singletons. The TCR originated in a man aged 25-45 years in good health. The sample comprised naive CD8+ T cells sorted from blood.

The chain's CDR3 is CASSTIKNTEAFF. In nucleotides, the CDR3 is TGTGCCAGCAGCACTATCAAGAACACTGAAGCTTTCTTT. This chain connects TRBV21-1 to TRBJ1-1. TRBV21-1 is listed as a pseudogene. The CDR3 length is 13 residues.